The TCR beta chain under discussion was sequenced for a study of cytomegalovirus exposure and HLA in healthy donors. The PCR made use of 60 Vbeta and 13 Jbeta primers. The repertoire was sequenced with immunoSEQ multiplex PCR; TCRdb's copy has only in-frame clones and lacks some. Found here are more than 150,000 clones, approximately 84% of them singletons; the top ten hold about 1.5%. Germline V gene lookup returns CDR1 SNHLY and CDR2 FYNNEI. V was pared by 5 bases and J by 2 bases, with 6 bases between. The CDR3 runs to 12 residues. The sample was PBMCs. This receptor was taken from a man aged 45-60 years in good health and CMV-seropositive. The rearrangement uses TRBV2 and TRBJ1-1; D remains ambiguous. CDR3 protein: CASSLYNTEAFF. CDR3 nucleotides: TGTGCCAGCAGTCTATATAACACTGAAGCTTTCTTT.